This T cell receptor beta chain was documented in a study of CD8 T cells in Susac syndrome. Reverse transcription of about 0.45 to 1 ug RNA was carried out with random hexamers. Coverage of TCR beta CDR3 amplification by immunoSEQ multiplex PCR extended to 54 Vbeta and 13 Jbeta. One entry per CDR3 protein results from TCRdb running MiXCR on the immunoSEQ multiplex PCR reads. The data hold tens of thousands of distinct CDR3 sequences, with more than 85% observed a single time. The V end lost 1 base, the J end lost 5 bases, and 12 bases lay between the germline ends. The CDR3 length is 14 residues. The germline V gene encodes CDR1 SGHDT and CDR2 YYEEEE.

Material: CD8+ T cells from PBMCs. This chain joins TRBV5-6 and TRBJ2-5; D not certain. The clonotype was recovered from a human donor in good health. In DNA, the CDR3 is TGTGCCAGCAGCTTGATGGTGACCCGCGAGACCCAGTACTTC. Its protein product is CASSLMVTRETQYF.